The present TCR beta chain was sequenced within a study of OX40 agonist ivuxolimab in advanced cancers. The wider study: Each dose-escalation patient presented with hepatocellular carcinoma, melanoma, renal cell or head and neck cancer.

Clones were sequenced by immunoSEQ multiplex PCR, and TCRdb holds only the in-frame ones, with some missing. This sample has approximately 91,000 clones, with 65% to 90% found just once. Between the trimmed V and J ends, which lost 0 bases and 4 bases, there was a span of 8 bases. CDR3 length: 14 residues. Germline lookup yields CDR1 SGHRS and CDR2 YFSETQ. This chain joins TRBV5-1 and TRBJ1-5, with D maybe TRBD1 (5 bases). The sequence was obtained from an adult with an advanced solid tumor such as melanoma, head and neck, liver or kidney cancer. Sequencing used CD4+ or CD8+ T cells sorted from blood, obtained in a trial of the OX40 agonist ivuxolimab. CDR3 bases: TGCGCCAGCAGCTTGGGGGACCCTAATCAGCCCCAGCATTTT. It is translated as CASSLGDPNQPQHF.